The 16 T cell receptor beta chains presented below share a single source sample, sequenced in a study of vaccination effects on CD4 cells after COVID-19. Sequencing used immunoSEQ multiplex PCR; TCRdb keeps in-frame clones, though not all of them. The sample yields about 30,000 clones, 60% to 80% seen once. An approximately ten-day culture period preceded the isolation of CD4+ T cells. These receptors have no known antigen. The sequenced sample was CD4+ T cells from PBMCs cultured without peptide, obtained before COVID-19 vaccination. These TCRs come from a human donor who received a COVID-19 vaccine.

CDR3 in amino acids: CATSMTGSSYNEQFF. DNA of the CDR3: TGTGCCACCAGCATGACAGGGAGCTCCTACAATGAGCAGTTCTTC. This chain joins TRBV24-1 and TRBJ2-1; 7 bases are a match to TRBD1. Germline trimming cut 7 bases from V and 0 bases from J; bases unmatched to any gene: 5. Germline assignment: CDR1 KGHDR and CDR2 SFDVKD. The CDR3 length is 15 residues.

This clone was recorded a few times. The chain combines TRBV14 with TRBJ1-1; D ambiguous. This CDR3 comprises 15 residues. Deletions cut 6 bases from V and 4 bases from J, with 18 bases between. Germline V gene data show CDR1 as SGHDN and CDR2 as FVKESK. The CDR3 DNA reads TGTGCCAGCAGTCTCACCTCCGCCCGGGGCACTGAAGCTTTCTTT. Translated: CASSLTSARGTEAFF.

V usage is TRBV7-7 and J usage is TRBJ2-5, with D possibly being TRBD1 (5 bases). The germline V and J ends were trimmed by 3 bases and 4 bases, with 9 bases remaining between them. There are 13 residues in the CDR3. CDR1 and CDR2 (germline): SSHAT, FNYEAQ (reference sequence). The DNA of the CDR3 is TGTGCCAGCAGCTTTTCTGGGGCAGAGACCCAGTACTTC. Amino acids: CASSFSGAETQYF.

The chain recombines TRBV19 with TRBJ1-5; D remains unclear. The germline V gene has CDR1 LNHDA and CDR2 SQIVND (reference sequence). V was cut by 5 bases and J by 10 bases, with 18 bases left in between. This CDR3 is 14 amino acids long. The CDR3 coding sequence is TGTGCCAGTAGTGATCCATTCGGCCGCGTACCCCAGCATTTT. This translates into CASSDPFGRVPQHF.

With regard to this clone: The sample contains more than one DNA sequence encoding this CDR3. This chain links TRBV2 with TRBJ1-5; D is ambiguous. CDR3 length: 14 amino acids. CDR1 and CDR2 from the germline V gene are SNHLY and FYNNEI. Trimming took off 6 bases at V and 0 bases at J, with 9 bases between the two ends. The CDR3 is CASRGTYSNQPQHF. DNA for the CDR3: TGTGCCAGCAGGGGAACTTATAGCAATCAGCCCCAGCATTTT.

The chain links TRBV25-1 to TRBJ2-7; 9 bases fit TRBD1. After removal of 10 bases from V and 0 bases from J, the junction contained 4 bases not matched to a gene. The CDR3 covers 13 residues. Germline V lookup: CDR1 MGHDK, CDR2 SYGVNS. CDR3 DNA: TGTGCCACCCGACAGGGGGGCTCCTACGAGCAGTACTTC. It yields the protein CATRQGGSYEQYF.

This clone was observed a few times. The CDR3, as DNA: TGTGCCAGTAGTCGACAGGGGGCTTCTGACGAGCAGTACTTC. This sequence encodes CASSRQGASDEQYF. The V gene is TRBV19, the J gene TRBJ2-7, with 10 bases identical to TRBD1. The CDR3 is 14 amino acids. V shed 5 bases and J 5 bases; nucleotides not matched to a gene: 6. From germline, CDR1 is LNHDA and CDR2 SQIVND (reference sequence).

The rearrangement joins TRBV2 to TRBJ2-7; tentatively, D is TRBD2 (5 bases). CDR3 length: 12 residues. V was shortened by 7 bases and J by 6 bases, with 13 bases between the two germline ends. Germline V gene lookup returns CDR1 SNHLY and CDR2 FYNNEI. The CDR3 sequence: CASTLDYGEQYF. The CDR3 DNA follows: TGTGCCAGCACACTAGACTATGGCGAGCAGTACTTC.

The V and J genes are TRBV11-3 and TRBJ2-7; TRBD2 aligns across 9 bases. Germline-derived CDR1 and CDR2 are SGHNT and YENEEA. Trimming cost V 7 bases and J 7 bases; bases outside gene matches: 8. The CDR3 is 13 amino acids. The CDR3 DNA reads as TGTGCCAGCAAGTTAGCGGGAGAACAAGAGCAGTACTTC. Protein sequence: CASKLAGEQEQYF.

This clone was recorded once. The CDR3 spells CASSLGDSLQETQYF. CDR3 nucleotides: TGTGCCAGCAGCTTAGGGGACAGCCTACAAGAGACCCAGTACTTC. The chain is built from TRBV11-2 and TRBJ2-5, with 7 bases matching TRBD1. The CDR3 extends over 15 amino acids. Germline assignment: CDR1 SGHAT and CDR2 FQNNGV. V lost 1 base, J lost 2 bases, and 4 bases stayed unmatched.

CDR3 bases: TGTGCCAGCAGCCCCCCATTAGGACGGAACTATGGCTACACCTTC. This gives the protein CASSPPLGRNYGYTF. This chain uses TRBV3-1 (or the pseudogene TRBV3-2) with TRBJ1-2; D not resolved. CDR1 LGHDT and CDR2 YNNKEL come from the germline V gene (reference sequence). The CDR3 contains 15 residues. Trimming left V 4 bases short and J 2 bases short, with 14 bases between.

This sequence joins TRBV3-1 (or the pseudogene TRBV3-2) and TRBJ2-3, with 14 bases aligning to TRBD2. CDR1 and CDR2 from the germline V gene are LGHDT and YNNKEL (reference sequence). J lost 1 base, V lost 5 bases, and 14 bases had no gene match. The length of the CDR3 is 20 residues. Here the CDR3 DNA reads TGTGCCAGCAGCTCCTTTGGACTAGCGGGGGGTAGGGCTGGCACAGATACGCAGTATTTT. This translates into CASSSFGLAGGRAGTDTQYF.

In its sample, this clone was seen once. The chain links TRBV24-1 to TRBJ1-5; 9 nucleotides align to TRBD1. Germline CDR1 is KGHDR and CDR2 is SFDVKD. With 2 bases clipped from V and 3 bases from J, the junction kept 4 bases outside the gene matches. The CDR3 covers 16 residues. CDR3 loop: CATSDSGQGTNQPQHF. In DNA form, the CDR3 reads TGTGCCACCAGTGATTCCGGACAGGGGACCAATCAGCCCCAGCATTTT.

J is TRBJ1-3 and V is TRBV7-6; D is unresolved. This CDR3 has 16 residues. CDR1 SGHVS and CDR2 FNYEAQ come from the germline V gene. V was trimmed by 1 base and J by 0 bases, leaving 10 bases between them. The chain's CDR3 is CASSLVLVGSGNTIYF. For the CDR3, the DNA is TGTGCCAGCAGCTTAGTCTTAGTGGGCTCTGGAAACACCATATATTTT. Variable domain in full (rest from reference TRBV7-6 and TRBJ1-3): GAGVSQSPRYKVTKRGQDVALRCDPISGHVSLYWYRQALGQGPEFLTYFNYEAQQDKSGLPNDRFSAERPEGSISTLTIQRTEQRDSAMYRCASSLVLVGSGNTIYFGEGSWLTVV.

The genes are TRBV6-1 and TRBJ2-3; 10 nucleotides align to TRBD2. CDR3 length: 16 amino acids. The germline CDR1 and CDR2 sequences are MNHNS and SASEGT. Losses at the gene ends were 3 bases for V and 3 bases for J; bases not matched to a gene: 6. The CDR3 DNA sequence: TGTGCCAGCAGTGAGCACAGCGGGAGGGGGACAGATACGCAGTATTTT. Its translation is CASSEHSGRGTDTQYF.

The chain joins TRBV5-5 to TRBJ2-7; 9 positions match TRBD1. CDR3 size: 16 residues. CDR1 SGHKS and CDR2 YYEKEE come from the germline V gene (reference sequence). After removal of 4 bases from V and 0 bases from J, the junction contained 8 bases not matched to a gene. The CDR3 DNA sequence: TGTGCCAGCAGCCTCCAACAGGGGGCGACCTCCTACGAGCAGTACTTC. Translation: CASSLQQGATSYEQYF.